The clone carrying this TCR beta chain was observed a few times. The antigen remains unidentified. CDR1 and CDR2 from the germline V gene are SEHNR and FQNEAQ (reference sequence). J was trimmed by 4 bases and V by 6 bases; bases with no gene match: 10. The length of the CDR3 is 15 residues. This record comes from a study of identical twins. Study-level points and caveats: The presence of invariant MAIT and iNKT cells could partly confound analyses of zero-insertion sequences. Out-of-frame alpha sequences common to twins exhibited an excess of low generation probability.

Template switching introduced a universal primer site, and the cDNA bore unique molecular identifiers. TCRdb reprocessed the 5' RACE reads via MiXCR and lists one record per CDR3 protein. The sample has about 300,000 distinct CDR3 sequences, 12% seen once. All of the donors were Caucasians in good health. This sample also belongs to another study, concerning yellow fever vaccine responses in identical twins.

Sequencing input: CD8+ T cells sorted from blood. The TCR was taken from a woman under 30 in good health. The chain carries TRBV7-9 and TRBJ1-1, with TRBD1 matching over 8 bases. Here the CDR3 reads CASSSPDRGRTEAFF. The CDR3 coding sequence is TGTGCCAGCAGTTCGCCTGACAGGGGCCGCACTGAAGCTTTCTTT.